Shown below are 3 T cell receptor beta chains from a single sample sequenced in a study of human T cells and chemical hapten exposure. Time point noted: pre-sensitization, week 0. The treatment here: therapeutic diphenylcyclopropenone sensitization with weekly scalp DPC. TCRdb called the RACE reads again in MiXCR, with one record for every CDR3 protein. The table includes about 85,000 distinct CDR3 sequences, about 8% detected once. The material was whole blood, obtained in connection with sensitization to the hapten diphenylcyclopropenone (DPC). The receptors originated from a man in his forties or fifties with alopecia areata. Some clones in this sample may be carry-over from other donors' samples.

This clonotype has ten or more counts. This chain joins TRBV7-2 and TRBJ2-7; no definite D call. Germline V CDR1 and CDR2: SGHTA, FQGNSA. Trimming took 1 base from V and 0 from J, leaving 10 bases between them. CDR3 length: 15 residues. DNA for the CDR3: TGTGCCAGCAGCTTAGATCGTACAGTCTCCTACGAGCAGTACTTC. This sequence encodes CASSLDRTVSYEQYF. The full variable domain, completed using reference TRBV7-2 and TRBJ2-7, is GAGVSQSPSNKVTEKGKDVELRCDPISGHTALYWYRQSLGQGLEFLIYFQGNSAPDKSGLPSDRFSAERTGGSVSTLTIQRTQQEDSAVYLCASSLDRTVSYEQYFGPGTRLTVT.

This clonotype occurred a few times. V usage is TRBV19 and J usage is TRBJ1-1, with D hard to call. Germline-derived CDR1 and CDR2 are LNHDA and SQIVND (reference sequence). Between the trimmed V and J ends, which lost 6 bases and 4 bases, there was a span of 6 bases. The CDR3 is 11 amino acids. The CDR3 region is CASRQVTEAFF. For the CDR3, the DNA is TGTGCCAGTAGACAAGTCACTGAAGCTTTCTTT.

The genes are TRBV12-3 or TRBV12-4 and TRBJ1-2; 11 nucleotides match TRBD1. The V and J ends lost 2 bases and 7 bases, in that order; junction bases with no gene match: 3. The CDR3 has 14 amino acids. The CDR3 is CASSLRTGGLGYTF. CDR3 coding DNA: TGTGCCAGCAGTTTAAGGACAGGGGGCCTTGGCTACACCTTC.